The clone carrying this TCR beta chain turned up a few times. A single record per CDR3 protein comes from TCRdb applying MiXCR to the PCR reads. The table records approximately 12,000 distinct CDR3 sequences, under 75% of them present only once. This specimen comes from a study of CD4 and CD8 cells across lung adenocarcinoma regions. The patients had localized lung adenocarcinoma, a non-small cell subtype. The origin of this receptor is a female donor with lung adenocarcinoma. The CD4 and CD8 labels of this study may be unreliable. Sequenced input: CD8+ T cells from the margin of a lung tumor.

CDR3 bases: TGTGCCAGCAGTTACAGGACTAGCGGCCAAGAGACCCAGTACTTC. Its translation: CASSYRTSGQETQYF. The chain is built from TRBV6-5 and TRBJ2-5; TRBD2 matches at 10 bases. The CDR3 totals 15 residues. With 2 bases clipped from V and 1 base from J, the junction kept 1 base outside the gene matches. Germline CDR1 and CDR2: MNHEY and SVGAGI.